The 30 T cell receptor beta chains below all came from one sample that was sequenced in a study of T cells expressing NK-cell markers. TCRdb reprocessed the 5' RACE reads and keeps a single row for each CDR3 protein, giving no DNA. The sample has roughly 430,000 distinct CDR3 sequences. Sequencing input: blood T cells: a sorted CD56 or NKG2C T cell subset, CD4+ or CD8+ T cells, or bulk PBMC T cells (not recorded which). These receptors came from a woman aged 18 to 75 in good health.

The chain employs TRBV5-1 and TRBJ1-5; TCRdb lists TRBD1, though no DNA is available to test this call. Germline-derived CDR1 and CDR2 are SGHRS and YFSETQ. This CDR3 has 16 residues. The CDR3 loop reads CASSPAGGFSNQPQHF.

The CDR3 spells CSARTPYGYGYEQYF. This chain uses TRBV20-1 with TRBJ2-7. The germline gives CDR1 DFQATT, CDR2 SNEGSKA (reference sequence). The CDR3 extends over 15 amino acids.

The chain is built from TRBV5-1 and TRBJ1-5. The germline V gene has CDR1 SGHRS and CDR2 YFSETQ. The CDR3 is made up of 14 amino acids. CDR3 amino acids: CASSLRPDHQPQHF.

The V and J genes are TRBV4-2 and TRBJ2-3; TCRdb proposes TRBD1, but this gene call is untestable without DNA. This CDR3 has 11 residues. The germline gives CDR1 LGHNA, CDR2 YNFKEQ. The CDR3: CASSPGQGQYF.

The chain couples TRBV7-9 to TRBJ1-4. The CDR3 is made up of 12 amino acids. CDR1 SEHNR and CDR2 FQNEAQ come from the germline V gene (reference sequence). The CDR3: CASSAMGEKLFF.

The chain is built from TRBV12-3 or TRBV12-4 and TRBJ2-3. The CDR3 consists of 15 residues. The CDR3 region is CASSFGWGRTDTQYF.

The rearrangement links TRBV29-1 to TRBJ2-1; TCRdb's D call, TRBD2, is unchecked because there is no DNA. This CDR3 region has 14 residues. CDR1 and CDR2 (germline): SQVTM, ANQGSEA. The CDR3 is CSVPKAGGGNEQFF.

V and J are TRBV20-1 and TRBJ2-3; TCRdb's D gene call, TRBD1, goes unchecked for lack of DNA. Germline lookup yields CDR1 DFQATT and CDR2 SNEGSKA (reference sequence). The CDR3 consists of 14 residues. The CDR3 protein is CSATVRGGRYTQYF.

This sequence joins TRBV29-1 and TRBJ1-5; no DNA is available, so the TRBD1 call from TCRdb remains unchecked. Germline values: CDR1 SQVTM, CDR2 ANQGSEA. This CDR3 has 15 amino acids. The CDR3 loop is CSVGEKTGPNQPQHF.

The J gene is TRBJ2-1, the V gene TRBV29-1; TCRdb outputs TRBD2, but without DNA this stays unchecked. The germline V gene encodes CDR1 SQVTM and CDR2 ANQGSEA. The CDR3 is made up of 16 amino acids. CDR3 region: CSVAPQRGAFGNEQFF.

This sequence joins TRBV6-5 and TRBJ2-1; TCRdb's assignment of TRBD2 cannot be checked, as there is no DNA. This CDR3 has 17 amino acids. Germline CDR1 MNHEY, CDR2 SVGAGI. CDR3 region: CASSYSGGVSSYNEQFF.

CDR3 sequence: CASSFNPSGRVYNEQFF. The J gene is TRBJ2-1, the V gene TRBV5-1; TCRdb's D gene call, TRBD2, goes unchecked for lack of DNA. The germline gives CDR1 SGHRS, CDR2 YFSETQ. The CDR3 spans 17 residues.

This rearrangement joins TRBV10-3 to TRBJ2-5; absent DNA, TCRdb's TRBD1 call cannot be checked. CDR1 ENHRY and CDR2 SYGVKD come from the germline V gene. This CDR3 is 14 amino acids long. CDR3 in amino acids: CAISDAGNPETQYF.

The rearrangement joins TRBV27 to TRBJ2-2; the D call from TCRdb, TRBD1, cannot be confirmed without DNA. This CDR3 comprises 14 residues. Germline CDR1 is MNHEY and CDR2 is SMNVEV (reference sequence). The CDR3 spells CASRRQGSTGELFF.

The chain joins TRBV6-5 to TRBJ2-2; the D call from TCRdb, TRBD2, cannot be confirmed without DNA. CDR1 and CDR2 from the germline V gene are MNHEY and SVGAGI. The CDR3 has 17 residues. The CDR3 here is CASSYGSLASPPGELFF.

The rearrangement joins TRBV12-3 or TRBV12-4 to TRBJ1-1; TCRdb returns TRBD1, unconfirmable since there is no DNA. CDR3 length: 12 residues. CDR3 protein: CASCTGPAETFF.

The chain carries TRBV7-2 and TRBJ2-2; there is no DNA to check the TCRdb D call of TRBD1. Germline V gene data show CDR1 as SGHTA and CDR2 as FQGNSA. This CDR3 spans 15 amino acids. The CDR3 spells CASSLIAQGPGELFF.

V usage is TRBV12-3 or TRBV12-4 and J usage is TRBJ2-3; lacking DNA, the TRBD2 call made by TCRdb goes unchecked. CDR3 length: 15 amino acids. This chain's CDR3 is CASSFRSGSTDTQYF.

The rearrangement joins TRBV12-3 or TRBV12-4 to TRBJ1-1; the TRBD1 assignment by TCRdb is unverifiable without DNA. The CDR3 covers 14 residues. The chain's CDR3 is CASSPRAGSTEAFF.

The rearrangement uses TRBV18 and TRBJ2-3; with no DNA, the TCRdb D assignment of TRBD1 cannot be verified. The germline gives CDR1 KGHSH, CDR2 LQKENI. This CDR3 is built from 18 residues. The CDR3 reads CASSPLGAGTGSTDTQYF.

This chain connects TRBV20-1 to TRBJ2-2; there is no DNA to check the TCRdb D call of TRBD1. The CDR3 contains 14 residues. In germline, CDR1 is DFQATT, CDR2 SNEGSKA (reference sequence). Here the CDR3 reads CSAVDRSGAGELFF.

The rearrangement uses TRBV7-9 and TRBJ2-7; TCRdb reports TRBD1, a call that lacks DNA to check it against. This CDR3 spans 15 amino acids. Germline V gene sequence: CDR1 SEHNR, CDR2 FQNEAQ (reference sequence). This CDR3 reads CASSRPGRSNYEQYF.

The rearrangement links TRBV9 to TRBJ2-5; the D call of TRBD1 rests on TCRdb alone, since no DNA is present to check it. Germline values: CDR1 SGDLS, CDR2 YYNGEE. The CDR3 runs to 13 residues. The CDR3 is CASSVGPGRAQYF.

The chain combines TRBV6-1 with TRBJ1-4; TCRdb's D call, TRBD1, is unchecked because there is no DNA. CDR3 length: 14 amino acids. The V gene's germline CDR1 is MNHNS and CDR2 SASEGT. CDR3 sequence: CASSRVGGGEKLFF.

The CDR3 reads CATISGGSYEQYF. This chain connects TRBV28 to TRBJ2-7. Per the germline V gene, CDR1 is MDHEN and CDR2 is SYDVKM. The CDR3 spans 13 residues.

The chain employs TRBV19 and TRBJ2-1; TCRdb proposes TRBD1, but this gene call is untestable without DNA. This CDR3 comprises 13 residues. CDR1 and CDR2 (germline): LNHDA, SQIVND (reference sequence). The CDR3 protein is CASSNPLSNEQFF.

This sequence joins TRBV30 and TRBJ2-1; TCRdb designates TRBD1, a call that cannot be tested without DNA. The CDR3 contains 11 residues. Germline CDR1 and CDR2: GTSNPN and SVGIG (reference sequence). CDR3 region: CAWTPGDEQFF.

This chain connects TRBV11-2 to TRBJ2-3. The germline V gene has CDR1 SGHAT and CDR2 FQNNGV. The CDR3 runs 15 residues. This CDR3 is CASSLDAPSTDTQYF.

V gene TRBV4-1 combines with J gene TRBJ2-2; TCRdb designates TRBD1, a call that cannot be tested without DNA. CDR1 and CDR2 (germline): MGHRA, YSYEKL. There are 16 residues in the CDR3. Here the CDR3 reads CASSQLGQGRTGELFF.

The J gene is TRBJ1-6, the V gene TRBV12-3 or TRBV12-4; TCRdb gives TRBD1 as the D gene, but with no DNA this cannot be confirmed. The CDR3 is made up of 18 amino acids. CDR3 sequence: CASSLVLATRDRNSPLHF.